The present T cell receptor (beta chain) was sequenced within a study of glioma-infiltrating T cells. Overall study findings and caveats: Very few CDR3 sequences were shared between tissue and blood.

TCR alpha and beta CDR3 regions were amplified from RNA using iRepertoire nested multiplex PCR. One-step reverse transcription and amplification started from roughly 100-400 ng of tissue mRNA or PBMC total RNA. MiXCR, applied by TCRdb to the multiplex PCR reads, yields one record per CDR3 protein. The table lists roughly 200,000 distinct CDR3 sequences, approximately 40% of them singletons. Remarks on this clonotype: Its antigen remains unidentified.

The germline V and J ends were trimmed by 1 base and 4 bases, with 8 bases remaining between them. Germline lookup yields CDR1 SEHNR and CDR2 FQNEAQ (reference sequence). The CDR3 runs 14 residues. Sample: glioma tissue, nonneoplastic brain tissue, or PBMCs (not recorded which). V usage is TRBV7-9 and J usage is TRBJ2-1, with D unclear. This TCR came from a human donor with low-grade glioma or glioblastoma, undergoing nonglioma brain surgery, or in good health (not recorded which). CDR3 sequence reads: CASSLVSRYNEQFF. CDR3 DNA: TGTGCCAGCAGCTTAGTTAGTCGGTACAATGAGCAGTTCTTC.